These 7 T cell receptor beta chains were sequenced from one sample in a study of blood T cells in healthy people across ages. Next came a second PCR, run for roughly 6 to 11 cycles, which used a sample-barcoded 5' primer along with a J-beta primer mix. Using its own MiXCR run on the 5' RACE reads, TCRdb lists one record per CDR3 protein. The table has 1,500,000 or so distinct CDR3 sequences, approximately 43% seen once; the top ten hold more than 4%. Sequencing input: blood. The receptors stem from a woman younger than 35 in good health.

V is TRBV2 and J is TRBJ2-5; the D is unclear. Germline values: CDR1 SNHLY, CDR2 FYNNEI. This CDR3 spans 14 amino acids. V gave up 3 bases and J gave up 0 bases, with 8 bases separating them. The CDR3 loop is CASSEENNQETQYF. In DNA, the CDR3 is TGTGCCAGCAGTGAGGAGAACAACCAAGAGACCCAGTACTTC. The full variable domain, rest sourced from reference TRBV2 and TRBJ2-5, is EPEVTQTPSHQVTQMGQEVILRCVPISNHLYFYWYRQILGQKVEFLVSFYNNEISEKSEIFDDQFSVERPDGSNFTLKIRSTKLEDSAMYFCASSEENNQETQYFGPGTRLLVL.

This clonotype occurred many times. V gene TRBV6-5 combines with J gene TRBJ2-7; a possible D gene is TRBD1 (5 bases). Trimming left V 0 bases short and J 4 bases short, with 16 bases between. CDR1 is MNHEY, CDR2 SVGAGI, per germline. The CDR3 runs 16 residues. As DNA, the CDR3 is TGTGCCAGCAGTTACTCCAGGACACCTTTGGGATACGAGCAGTACTTC. Protein sequence: CASSYSRTPLGYEQYF.

The chain combines TRBV29-1 with TRBJ2-7, with TRBD2 as a possible D gene (5 bases). The CDR3 runs 13 residues. Germline V gene sequence: CDR1 SQVTM, CDR2 ANQGSEA. Trimming left V 4 bases short and J 5 bases short, with 15 bases between. The CDR3 sequence is CSVVGRLSDEQYF. In DNA form, the CDR3 reads TGCAGCGTTGTGGGGAGATTGAGCGACGAGCAGTACTTC.

The chain is built from TRBV15 and TRBJ1-2; 7 bases are a match to TRBD1. Losses at the gene ends were 2 bases for V and 6 bases for J; bases not matched to a gene: 6. Germline values: CDR1 LNHNV, CDR2 YYDKDF (reference sequence). CDR3 size: 14 residues. The CDR3 bases are TGTGCCACCAGCAGACTACAGGGGACCGATGGCTACACCTTC. Protein: CATSRLQGTDGYTF.

This sequence joins TRBV28 and TRBJ2-7; TRBD2 might be the D (5 bases). CDR3 length: 16 amino acids. The V gene lost 3 bases and the J gene lost 0 bases, with 15 bases spanning the gap. Germline lookup yields CDR1 MDHEN and CDR2 SYDVKM. The CDR3 loop reads CASSLDVARSSYEQYF. The CDR3 DNA reads as TGTGCCAGCAGTTTGGACGTAGCGCGGAGCTCCTACGAGCAGTACTTC.

This chain uses TRBV6-5 with TRBJ2-1; TRBD1 aligns across 7 bases. The CDR3 has 13 residues. Germline V gene data show CDR1 as MNHEY and CDR2 as SVGAGI. J lost 11 bases, V lost 5 bases, and 9 bases had no gene match. DNA for the CDR3: TGTGCCAGCAGTCGACCGGGACAGAGGAAGCAGTTCTTC. This translates into CASSRPGQRKQFF.

This clonotype was detected once. The chain couples TRBV7-2 to TRBJ2-1, with D tentatively TRBD2 (5 bases). The CDR3 consists of 16 residues. Germline-derived CDR1 and CDR2 are SGHTA and FQGNSA. V shed 1 base and J shed 2 bases, with 12 bases lying between them. CDR3 amino acids: CASSLVTGITYNEQFF. DNA of the CDR3: TGTGCCAGCAGCTTAGTTACGGGGATTACCTACAATGAGCAGTTCTTC. The complete variable domain, with remaining parts taken from reference TRBV7-2 and TRBJ2-1, reads GAGVSQSPSNKVTEKGKDVELRCDPISGHTALYWYRQSLGQGLEFLIYFQGNSAPDKSGLPSDRFSAERTGGSVSTLTIQRTQQEDSAVYLCASSLVTGITYNEQFFGPGTRLTVL.